This is a list of T cell receptor beta chains from one sample in a study of T-cell reconstitution after alpha-beta-depleted transplantation in children. TCRdb itself ran the PCR reads through MiXCR, one entry per CDR3 protein. The data contain 250,000 to 300,000 distinct CDR3 sequences, 10% of them seen just once; the ten biggest clones take up 7.5%. Sequenced material: PBMCs, taken before TCRalphabeta/CD19-depleted stem cell transplant. The receptors were gathered from a boy less than two years old with acute myeloid leukemia, due to receive a stem cell transplant. CDR3s include the opening cysteine and the closing phenylalanine or tryptophan. A D gene is named only where the DNA matches it firmly. Not every row has a clone size; where given, it reads once, few, many or a size class.

clone size	V gene	J gene	D gene	CDR3 protein	CDR3 DNA
few	TRBV12-3/TRBV12-4	TRBJ2-7	NA	CASSFLETVPNEQYF	TGTGCCAGCAGTTTCCTCGAGACAGTACCTAACGAGCAGTACTTC
NA	TRBV6-1	TRBJ1-4	NA	CASRRQFLNEKLFF	TGTGCCAGCAGGCGACAGTTTCTAAATGAAAAACTGTTTTTT
many	TRBV29-1	TRBJ1-1	NA	CSVEGTPTGGTEAFF	TGCAGCGTAGAGGGGACACCCACCGGGGGGACTGAAGCTTTCTTT
many	TRBV12-3/TRBV12-4	TRBJ2-1	TRBD2	CASLGLAGVYNEQFF	TGTGCCAGCTTGGGCCTAGCGGGAGTCTACAATGAGCAGTTCTTC
many	TRBV28	TRBJ2-3	TRBD2	CASSTSEGLPDTQYF	TGTGCCAGCAGCACTAGCGAAGGATTGCCAGATACGCAGTATTTT
few	TRBV7-9	TRBJ2-7	TRBD2	CASSWAGGYDEQYF	TGTGCCAGCAGCTGGGCGGGAGGTTATGACGAGCAGTACTTC
many	TRBV10-3	TRBJ2-1	TRBD2	CAISKWGRGGPYNEQFF	TGTGCCATCAGCAAATGGGGGCGGGGGGGCCCCTACAATGAGCAGTTCTTC
many	TRBV29-1	TRBJ2-3	NA	CSVPRDRTDTQYF	TGCAGCGTACCCCGGGACCGCACAGATACGCAGTATTTT
NA	TRBV29-1	TRBJ2-3	NA	CSVELAGTDTQYF	TGCAGCGTTGAACTGGCGGGCACAGATACGCAGTATTTT
many	TRBV5-1	TRBJ2-1	NA	CASGAVGGNNEQFF	TGCGCCAGCGGTGCGGTGGGGGGTAACAATGAGCAGTTCTTC
many	TRBV5-8	TRBJ2-1	NA	CASSLLWGDMGNEQFF	TGTGCCAGCAGCTTGTTGTGGGGGGACATGGGAAATGAGCAGTTCTTC
many	TRBV7-2	TRBJ2-7	NA	CASSLELAAYEQYF	TGTGCCAGCAGCTTAGAGTTAGCGGCGTACGAGCAGTACTTC
many	TRBV9	TRBJ2-1	NA	CASSVQGHNEQFF	TGTGCCAGCAGCGTACAGGGGCACAATGAGCAGTTCTTC
many	TRBV24-1	TRBJ2-3	TRBD1	CATSDRSTQGAADTQYF	TGTGCCACCAGTGATCGGTCCACACAGGGGGCGGCAGATACGCAGTATTTT
many	TRBV12-3/TRBV12-4	TRBJ2-5	TRBD1	CASSPWDRGGGETQYF	TGTGCCAGCAGTCCGTGGGACAGGGGAGGTGGGGAGACCCAGTACTTC
NA	TRBV7-9	TRBJ2-7	NA	CASLTGSYEQYF	TGTGCCAGCCTTACGGGCTCCTACGAGCAGTACTTC
NA	TRBV19	TRBJ1-5	NA	CASSRHSPSNQPQHF	TGTGCCAGTAGTCGCCACAGTCCCAGCAATCAGCCCCAGCATTTT
NA	TRBV20-1	TRBJ1-1	TRBD1	CSARVPDRANTEAFF	TGCAGTGCTAGAGTTCCTGACAGGGCGAACACTGAAGCTTTCTTT
many	TRBV5-1	TRBJ2-5	NA	CASSLVRGPLETQYF	TGCGCCAGCAGCTTGGTACGGGGCCCTTTGGAGACCCAGTACTTC
many	TRBV20-1	TRBJ2-7	TRBD2	CSASWREPHEQYF	TGCAGTGCTAGTTGGCGGGAGCCCCACGAGCAGTACTTC
many	TRBV13	TRBJ2-1	NA	CASSLEAGTGSYNEQFF	TGTGCCAGCAGCTTAGAAGCCGGGACTGGCTCCTACAATGAGCAGTTCTTC
NA	TRBV27	TRBJ2-7	TRBD2	CASSLCGTSGCTYEQYF	TGTGCCAGCAGTTTATGCGGGACTAGCGGGTGTACCTACGAGCAGTACTTC
many	TRBV6-5	TRBJ2-1	TRBD2	CASSHGTSGHEQFF	TGTGCCAGCAGTCACGGGACTAGTGGGCATGAGCAGTTCTTC
many	TRBV12-3/TRBV12-4	TRBJ2-2	NA	CASSYLINTGELFF	TGTGCCAGCAGTTATCTGATTAACACCGGGGAGCTGTTTTTT
many	TRBV12-3/TRBV12-4	TRBJ1-2	NA	CASSPGTGNYGYTF	TGTGCCAGCAGCCCCGGGACGGGTAACTATGGCTACACCTTC
NA	TRBV28	TRBJ2-2	TRBD2	CASSFLSSLLTTSGADTGELFF	TGTGCCAGCAGTTTTCTTTCGTCTCTCCTCACGACTAGCGGGGCCGACACCGGGGAGCTGTTTTTT
many	TRBV12-3/TRBV12-4	TRBJ1-2	NA	CASTPALSIYGYTF	TGTGCCAGCACCCCCGCCCTAAGCATCTATGGCTACACCTTC
many	TRBV5-1	TRBJ1-3	NA	CASSLALRTAGNTIYF	TGCGCCAGCAGCTTGGCCCTGAGGACTGCTGGAAACACCATATATTTT
many	TRBV28	TRBJ2-7	TRBD1	CASSFLAGGEQYF	TGTGCCAGCAGTTTCCTTGCAGGGGGCGAGCAGTACTTC
NA	TRBV11-2	TRBJ1-3	TRBD1	CASSFNHSCGRRTGLSGNTIYF	TGTGCCAGCAGCTTTAATCATAGCTGCGGGCGCAGGACAGGTCTCTCTGGAAACACCATATATTTT
NA	TRBV28	TRBJ1-6	NA	CSRAGSPLHF	TGTTCGCGCGCAGGTTCACCCCTCCACTTT
NA	TRBV11-2	TRBJ2-3	TRBD1	CASSLGDSFTDTQYF	TGTGCCAGCAGCTTAGGGGACAGTTTCACAGATACGCAGTATTTT
many	TRBV6-2/TRBV6-3	TRBJ2-1	TRBD2	CASSYLLSTSGRAYEQFF	TGTGCCAGCAGTTACCTGTTATCGACTAGCGGGAGGGCGTATGAGCAGTTCTTC
many	TRBV14	TRBJ2-7	NA	CASSQDGRWEQYF	TGTGCCAGCAGCCAAGACGGGCGGTGGGAGCAGTACTTC
many	TRBV3-1	TRBJ1-3	NA	CASSQGNSGNTIYF	TGTGCCAGCAGCCAAGGCAACTCTGGAAACACCATATATTTT
many	TRBV12-3/TRBV12-4	TRBJ2-2	NA	CASHGAGELFF	TGTGCCAGCCACGGGGCCGGGGAGCTGTTTTTT
NA	TRBV5-1	TRBJ2-1	NA	CASKAGASYNEQFF	TGCGCCAGCAAGGCGGGGGCCTCTTACAATGAGCAGTTCTTC
few	TRBV28	TRBJ2-7	NA	CASSLRGDPEQYF	TGTGCCAGCAGTTTACGGGGTGATCCCGAGCAGTACTTC
many	TRBV18	TRBJ1-3	TRBD1	CASSPDRGQGNTIYF	TGTGCCAGCTCACCGGACAGGGGGCAAGGAAACACCATATATTTT
many	TRBV28	TRBJ1-3	NA	CASSLSDGTSGNTIYF	TGTGCCAGCAGCCTTTCGGACGGTACCTCTGGAAACACCATATATTTT
many	TRBV29-1	TRBJ2-1	TRBD2	CSGSGTSGRDYNEQFF	TGCAGCGGATCCGGGACTAGCGGGAGAGATTACAATGAGCAGTTCTTC